This T cell receptor beta chain was captured by sequencing in a study of T cell responses to AZD1222 COVID-19 vaccine. Findings and caveats of the study: It should be noted that donors were predominantly white British and more often female, and clonal diversity was possibly underestimated.

Repertoires were generated with immunoSEQ multiplex PCR, while TCRdb's copy carries only in-frame clones and drops some. Found here are approximately 90,000 clones, 70% to 90% of them singletons; the top ten hold more than 5%. Comment on this clone: Antigen unknown.

V shed 0 bases and J 6 bases; nucleotides not matched to a gene: 10. The length of the CDR3 is 17 residues. Looked up from germline, CDR1 is SGHKS and CDR2 is YYEKEE (reference sequence). The gene calls are TRBV5-5 and TRBJ2-5, with TRBD2 matching over 11 bases. Sequences were derived from peripheral blood, sampled 28 days after the second AZD1222 dose. This receptor was taken from an adult who received the AZD1222 COVID-19 vaccine. Here the CDR3 DNA reads TGTGCCAGCAGCTTGGTTCTAGCGGGGGGTTCCATAAAGACCCAGTACTTC. Encoded protein: CASSLVLAGGSIKTQYF.